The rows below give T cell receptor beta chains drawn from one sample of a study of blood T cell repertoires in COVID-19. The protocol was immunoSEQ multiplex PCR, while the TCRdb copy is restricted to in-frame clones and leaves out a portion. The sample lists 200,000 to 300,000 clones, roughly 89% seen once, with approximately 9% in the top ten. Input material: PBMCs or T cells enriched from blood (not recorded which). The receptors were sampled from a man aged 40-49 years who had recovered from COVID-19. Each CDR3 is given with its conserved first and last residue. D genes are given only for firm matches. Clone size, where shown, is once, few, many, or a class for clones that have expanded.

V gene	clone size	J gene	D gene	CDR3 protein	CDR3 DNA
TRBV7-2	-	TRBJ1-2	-	CASSFRRVETNYGYTF	TGTGCCAGCAGCTTCCGCAGGGTTGAGACTAACTATGGCTACACCTTC
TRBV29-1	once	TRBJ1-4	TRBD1	CSFSTGGDEKLFF	TGCAGCTTTTCGACAGGGGGGGATGAAAAACTGTTTTTT
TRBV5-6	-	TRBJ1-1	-	CASSLIPGTEAFF	TGTGCCAGCAGCTTGATCCCGGGGACTGAAGCTTTCTTT
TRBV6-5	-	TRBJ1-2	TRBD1	CASRRSPGQGGYTF	TGTGCCAGCAGAAGGTCACCGGGACAGGGAGGCTACACCTTC
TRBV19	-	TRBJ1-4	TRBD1	CASSFEGTVNEKLFF	TGTGCCAGTAGTTTCGAAGGGACAGTGAATGAAAAACTGTTTTTT
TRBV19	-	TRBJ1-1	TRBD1	CASSTLGQGGTEAFF	TGTGCCAGTAGTACCCTGGGACAGGGGGGAACTGAAGCTTTCTTT
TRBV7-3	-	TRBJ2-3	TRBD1	CASSLRQGAEDTQYF	TGTGCCAGCAGCCTAAGACAGGGGGCGGAAGATACGCAGTATTTT
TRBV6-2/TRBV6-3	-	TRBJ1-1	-	CASSYRRRGNTEAFF	TGTGCCAGCAGTTACAGACGGAGGGGGAACACTGAAGCTTTCTTT
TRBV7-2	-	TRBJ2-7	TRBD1	CASSRVDRGGYEQYF	TGTGCCAGCAGCCGTGTAGACAGGGGTGGCTACGAGCAGTACTTC
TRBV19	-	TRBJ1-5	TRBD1	CASSMRQGESNQPQHF	TGTGCCAGTAGTATGAGACAGGGAGAGAGCAATCAGCCCCAGCATTTT
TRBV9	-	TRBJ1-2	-	CASSEGVRYTF	TGTGCCAGCAGCGAGGGAGTTCGCTACACCTTC
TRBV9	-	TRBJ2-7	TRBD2	CASSPSGGIGPYEQYF	TGTGCCAGCAGCCCTAGCGGAGGGATCGGCCCCTACGAGCAGTACTTC
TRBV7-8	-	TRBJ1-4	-	CASSLDRTTTNEKLFF	TGTGCCAGCAGCTTAGATCGGACAACAACTAATGAAAAACTGTTTTTT
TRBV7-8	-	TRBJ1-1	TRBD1	CASSLRGHTEAFF	TGTGCCAGCAGCTTAAGGGGGCACACTGAAGCTTTCTTT
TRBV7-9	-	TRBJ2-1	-	CASTDGNNEQFF	TGTGCCAGCACCGATGGCAACAATGAGCAGTTCTTC
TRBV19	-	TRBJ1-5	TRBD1	CASRGQGSYQPQHF	TGTGCCAGTAGAGGACAGGGAAGTTACCAGCCCCAGCATTTT
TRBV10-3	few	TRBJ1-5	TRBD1	CAIRSTGDGNQPQHF	TGTGCCATCAGGTCGACAGGGGATGGCAATCAGCCCCAGCATTTT
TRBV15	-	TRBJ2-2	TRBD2	CATSRGGTSPGELFF	TGTGCCACCAGCAGAGGGGGGACTAGCCCCGGGGAGCTGTTTTTT
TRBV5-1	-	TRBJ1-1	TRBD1	CASSPGQRNTEAFF	TGCGCCAGCAGCCCGGGACAGAGGAACACTGAAGCTTTCTTT
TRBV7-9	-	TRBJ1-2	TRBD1	CASSHKDRGSGYTF	TGTGCCAGCAGCCACAAGGACAGGGGAAGTGGCTACACCTTC
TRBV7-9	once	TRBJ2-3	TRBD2	CASSLTTSGSIDTQYF	TGTGCCAGCAGCCTAACCACTAGCGGGAGTATAGATACGCAGTATTTT
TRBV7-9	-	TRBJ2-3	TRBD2	CASSFFSGGAGNTQYF	TGTGCCAGCAGCTTTTTTAGCGGGGGGGCTGGAAATACGCAGTATTTT
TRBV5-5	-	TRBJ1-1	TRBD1	CASSPTGQGGNTEAFF	TGTGCCAGCAGCCCCACGGGACAGGGGGGGAACACTGAAGCTTTCTTT
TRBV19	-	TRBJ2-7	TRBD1	CASSTGTAYYEQYF	TGTGCCAGTAGTACCGGGACAGCGTACTACGAGCAGTACTTC
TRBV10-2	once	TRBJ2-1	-	CASSETAWAKQFF	TGCGCCAGCAGTGAGACGGCATGGGCGAAGCAGTTCTTC
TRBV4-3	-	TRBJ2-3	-	CASSHTGSTDTQYF	TGCGCCAGCAGCCACACAGGGAGCACAGATACGCAGTATTTT
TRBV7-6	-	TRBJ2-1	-	CASSLTGGLTYNEQFF	TGTGCCAGCAGCTTGACGGGGGGCCTAACCTACAATGAGCAGTTCTTC
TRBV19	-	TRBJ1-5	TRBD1	CASTLRLGQGAQPQHF	TGTGCCAGTACCCTCCGTTTGGGACAGGGGGCCCAGCCCCAGCATTTT
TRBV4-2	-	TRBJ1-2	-	CASSQPGDYGYTF	TGTGCCAGCAGCCAACCCGGGGACTATGGCTACACCTTC
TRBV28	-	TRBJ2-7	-	CASNPTGRYEQYF	TGTGCCAGCAATCCGACAGGCCGCTACGAGCAGTACTTC
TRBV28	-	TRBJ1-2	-	CASSETRGINYGYTF	TGTGCCAGCAGTGAAACTCGGGGGATTAACTATGGCTACACCTTC
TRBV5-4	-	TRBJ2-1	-	CASRYWDSRANEQFF	TGTGCCAGCAGGTATTGGGACTCTAGGGCCAATGAGCAGTTCTTC
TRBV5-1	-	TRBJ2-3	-	CASSFLGSSTDTQYF	TGCGCCAGCAGCTTCCTGGGCTCCTCGACAGATACGCAGTATTTT
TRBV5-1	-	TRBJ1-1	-	CASSLQGPEAFF	TGCGCCAGCAGCTTACAGGGTCCCGAAGCTTTCTTT
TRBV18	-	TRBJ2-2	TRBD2	CASSIRRLAGGPTGELFF	TGTGCCAGCTCAATTCGGAGACTAGCGGGAGGGCCCACCGGGGAGCTGTTTTTT
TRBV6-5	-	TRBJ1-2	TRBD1	CASSRDRNYGYTF	TGTGCCAGCAGCAGGGACAGAAACTATGGCTACACCTTC